The present T cell receptor (beta chain) was sequenced within a study of memory CD4+ T cells and cytomegalovirus serostatus. Study at large: Donors were healthy Belgian adults, fewer than ten CMV seropositive and around 23 seronegative. Points from the study as a whole: About two fifths of the roughly 160 known CMV-associated TCRbeta sequences appeared in CD4+ memory.

Single viable CD3+CD4+CD8-CD45RO+ cells were sorted as the memory CD4+ T cells. Positive selection with CD4 microbeads enriched total CD4+ T cells. TCRdb keeps only in-frame clones here, not all; method: immunoSEQ multiplex PCR. The repertoire has tens of thousands of clones, roughly three quarters of them found once; the top ten carry about 0.95%. Note on this clone: The antigen is not known.

The material sequenced was memory CD4+ T cells from blood. This clonotype originated in an adult in good health and CMV-seronegative.

As DNA, the CDR3 is TGTGCCAGCCGGAGGGGGGCGGGAACTAATGAAAAACTGTTTTTT. Its translation is CASRRGAGTNEKLFF. The rearrangement joins TRBV27 to TRBJ1-4; possibly TRBD1 for D (6 bases). CDR3 size: 15 residues. Germline CDR1 reads MNHEY; CDR2 reads SMNVEV (reference sequence). The ends were cut back, 8 bases at V and 1 base at J, with 14 bases in the middle.